This TCR beta chain was obtained from a study of CD8 T cells in Susac syndrome. The length of the CDR3 is 13 residues. Trimming stripped 1 base from V and 7 bases from J, with 9 bases between. In germline, CDR1 is SEHNR, CDR2 FQNEAQ (reference sequence). Sequencing of TCR beta, carried out with a high-throughput approach, was applied to CD8+ and CD4+ T cells from the blood. RNA was extracted with the RNeasy kit, and a quantity of about 0.45 to 1 ug was reverse transcribed using random hexamers. A multiplex approach, immunoSEQ multiplex PCR, amplified TCR beta CDR3 across 54 Vbeta and 13 Jbeta. TCRdb ran MiXCR on the immunoSEQ multiplex PCR reads and lists one entry per CDR3 protein. This sample has fewer than 250,000 distinct CDR3 sequences, with roughly 92% found just once.

Material: CD4+ T cells from PBMCs. This clonotype originated in a human donor in good health. The chain recombines TRBV7-9 with TRBJ2-3; D gene ambiguous. Here the CDR3 DNA reads TGTGCCAGCAGCTTAGGAAACGGAAATACGCAGTATTTT. Protein: CASSLGNGNTQYF. Looking up the rest from reference TRBV7-9 and TRBJ2-3 gives the full variable domain: DTGVSQNPRHKITKRGQNVTFRCDPISEHNRLYWYRQTLGQGPEFLTYFQNEAQLEKSRLLSDRFSAERPKGSFSTLEIQRTEQGDSAMYLCASSLGNGNTQYFGPGTRLTVL.